One and the same sample provided the 31 T cell receptor beta chains below, sequenced in a study of glioma-infiltrating T cells after dendritic cell vaccination (dated by TCRdb to 2016 to 2017). The library relied on the immunoSEQ multiplex PCR assay. TCRdb holds this immuneACCESS table with in-frame rearrangements only. Some clones are missing; in checked studies, unresolved V genes explain under half, and the rest has no known cause. The sample table records just under 85,000 clones; around 90% of these occur just once. The ten top clones hold about 3% of the sample. Sequencing was performed on blood, taken before dendritic cell vaccination. Every receptor here comes from a human donor with glioblastoma.

The gene calls are TRBV9 and TRBJ1-2; TRBD1 might be the D (6 bases). The CDR3 covers 15 residues. Trimming left V 0 bases short and J 12 bases short, with 21 bases between. CDR1 SGDLS and CDR2 YYNGEE come from the germline V gene. CDR3 bases: TGTGCCAGCAGCGTAGAACCGGACAGCCTCGTCGCTAACACCTTC. It is translated as CASSVEPDSLVANTF.

The genes are TRBV11-3 and TRBJ2-5; possibly TRBD2 for D (5 bases). The CDR3 contains 15 residues. Trimming removed 4 bases at V and 1 base at J, with 13 bases between. CDR1 and CDR2 (germline): SGHNT, YENEEA. CDR3 amino acids: CASSSHREGQETQYF. The CDR3, as DNA: TGTGCCAGCAGCTCCCACCGTGAGGGCCAAGAGACCCAGTACTTC. The variable domain in full, with the rest retrieved from reference TRBV11-3 and TRBJ2-5, is EAGVVQSPRYKIIEKKQPVAFWCNPISGHNTLYWYLQNLGQGPELLIRYENEEAVDDSQLPKDRFSAERLKGVDSTLKIQPAELGDSAVYLCASSSHREGQETQYFGPGTRLLVL.

This chain uses TRBV5-1 with TRBJ1-5, with a tentative D call TRBD1 (6 bases). V gave up 0 bases and J gave up 7 bases, with 11 bases separating them. Germline V gene data show CDR1 as SGHRS and CDR2 as YFSETQ. The CDR3 extends over 14 amino acids. The CDR3, as DNA: TGCGCCAGCAGCTTGGAACAGGGTGGGCAGCCCCAGCATTTT. It encodes CASSLEQGGQPQHF. Using reference TRBV5-1 and TRBJ1-5 for the parts outside the CDR3, the full variable domain is KAGVTQTPRYLIKTRGQQVTLSCSPISGHRSVSWYQQTPGQGLQFLFEYFSETQRNKGNFPGRFSGRQFSNSRSEMNVSTLELGDSALYLCASSLEQGGQPQHFGDGTRLSIL.

The V and J genes are TRBV5-6 and TRBJ2-7; TRBD1 aligns across 9 bases. Per the germline V gene, CDR1 is SGHDT and CDR2 is YYEEEE. This CDR3 contains 16 residues. The trim removed 2 bases at V and 2 bases at J, leaving 8 bases unmatched. The DNA of the CDR3 is TGTGCCAGCAGCTTACCCGGGACAGGGAGTCCCTACGAGCAGTACTTC. Residues: CASSLPGTGSPYEQYF. The full variable domain, completed using reference TRBV5-6 and TRBJ2-7, is DAGVTQSPTHLIKTRGQQVTLRCSPKSGHDTVSWYQQALGQGPQFIFQYYEEEERQRGNFPDRFSGHQFPNYSSELNVNALLLGDSALYLCASSLPGTGSPYEQYFGPGTRLTVT.

V and J are TRBV2 and TRBJ2-2, with 9 bases aligning to TRBD1. Germline V lookup: CDR1 SNHLY, CDR2 FYNNEI. Germline trimming cut 4 bases from V and 3 bases from J; bases unmatched to any gene: 6. There are 16 residues in the CDR3. CDR3 DNA sequence: TGTGCCAGCAGTGGGAGAACAGGGGGCGACACCGGGGAGCTGTTTTTT. This codes for CASSGRTGGDTGELFF.

The gene calls are TRBV9 and TRBJ2-1; 10 bases are shared with TRBD2. CDR1 and CDR2 from the germline V gene are SGDLS and YYNGEE. CDR3 size: 16 residues. V lost 0 bases and J lost 9; bases outside the gene matches: 9. This chain's CDR3 is CASSVGASGSWSEQFF. CDR3 DNA: TGTGCCAGCAGCGTAGGGGCTAGCGGGAGTTGGAGTGAGCAGTTCTTC.

The rearrangement links TRBV2 to TRBJ2-3; the match to TRBD2 covers 14 bases. The trim removed 3 bases at V and 8 bases at J, leaving 19 bases unmatched. CDR1 and CDR2 from the germline V gene are SNHLY and FYNNEI. The length of the CDR3 is 20 residues. The CDR3 sequence is CASSDVRTSGRFVGQATQYF. The CDR3 nucleotides are TGTGCCAGCAGTGACGTCAGGACTAGCGGGAGGTTCGTCGGGCAAGCTACGCAGTATTTT.

The V call is TRBV5-1, the J call TRBJ2-1, with 15 bases fitting TRBD2. Looked up from germline, CDR1 is SGHRS and CDR2 is YFSETQ. The J segment lost 9 bases and the V segment lost 3 bases, leaving 7 bases of the junction unmatched. CDR3 length: 16 residues. The CDR3 DNA reads as TGCGCCAGCAGCTCCCCGGGACTAGCGGGGGGATCTGAGCAGTTCTTC. Its protein is CASSSPGLAGGSEQFF.

The CDR3 DNA follows: TGTGCCAGCAGCGTAGCTCCAGGGGGCGAATATGGCTACACCTTC. Residues: CASSVAPGGEYGYTF. V usage is TRBV9 and J usage is TRBJ1-2; 8 bases are shared with TRBD1. The CDR3 extends over 15 amino acids. Germline loops: CDR1 SGDLS, CDR2 YYNGEE. Losses at the gene ends were 0 bases for V and 5 bases for J; bases not matched to a gene: 6.

This clone has a single count. The chain uses TRBV7-2 and TRBJ2-1; 9 nucleotides line up with TRBD2. Germline V gene data show CDR1 as SGHTA and CDR2 as FQGNSA. V gave up 1 base and J gave up 3 bases; unmatched junction bases: 4. There are 16 residues in the CDR3. The CDR3 here is CASSLVGSGSYNEQFF. In DNA, the CDR3 is TGTGCCAGCAGCTTAGTGGGTAGCGGGAGCTACAATGAGCAGTTCTTC.

The chain employs TRBV6-5 and TRBJ2-1; D is possibly TRBD1 (6 bases). V lost 4 bases to trimming and J lost 8 bases, with 15 bases between them. Germline V gives CDR1 MNHEY, CDR2 SVGAGI. CDR3 size: 14 residues. CDR3 amino acids: CASSSGVLRYEQFF. Here the CDR3 DNA reads TGTGCCAGCAGTTCAGGGGTTTTGCGTTATGAGCAGTTCTTC.

The rearrangement uses TRBV12-5 and TRBJ2-3; 10 bases agree with TRBD2. From germline, CDR1 is LGHNT and CDR2 FRNRAP. J lost 5 bases, V lost 0 bases, and 5 bases had no gene match. CDR3 length: 16 amino acids. In nucleotides, the CDR3 is TGTGCTAGTGGTTTGGTAGCGGGAGGGCGGGTAGATACGCAGTATTTT. Residues: CASGLVAGGRVDTQYF.

The gene calls are TRBV27 and TRBJ2-6, with D possibly being TRBD1 (6 bases). The ends were cut back, 2 bases at V and 0 bases at J, with 17 bases in the middle. Germline values: CDR1 MNHEY, CDR2 SMNVEV (reference sequence). The CDR3 loop spans 19 amino acids. CDR3 amino acids: CASSLRGSKGHSGANVLTF. As DNA, the CDR3 is TGTGCCAGCAGTTTAAGGGGGTCGAAGGGACACTCTGGGGCCAACGTCCTGACTTTC.

The CDR3 DNA reads as TGTGCCAGCAGCCACGGGACAGGACGCTACGAGCAGTACTTC. Encoded protein: CASSHGTGRYEQYF. The V and J genes are TRBV5-6 and TRBJ2-7; 8 nucleotides align to TRBD1. CDR3 length: 14 amino acids. CDR1 and CDR2 (germline): SGHDT, YYEEEE. V was clipped by 4 bases and J by 3 bases; unmatched bases: 6.

The count of this clone is one. The gene calls are TRBV6-4 and TRBJ1-5; D is uncertain. V gave up 7 bases and J gave up 10 bases, with 14 bases separating them. This CDR3 region has 12 residues. Per the germline V gene, CDR1 is MRHNA and CDR2 is SNTAGT. DNA of the CDR3: TGTGCCAGCAACCGCGCGTTGATACCCCAGCATTTT. Its translation is CASNRALIPQHF.

This rearrangement joins TRBV5-1 to TRBJ1-4; the D gene is possibly TRBD1 (5 bases). Germline assignment: CDR1 SGHRS and CDR2 YFSETQ. The length of the CDR3 is 14 residues. Trimming removed 2 bases at V and 3 bases at J, with 8 bases between. As DNA, the CDR3 is TGCGCCAGCAGCTTTCGGGGGGCTAATGAAAAACTGTTTTTT. Translating it yields CASSFRGANEKLFF. Combining the CDR3 with reference TRBV5-1 and TRBJ1-4 gives the whole variable domain KAGVTQTPRYLIKTRGQQVTLSCSPISGHRSVSWYQQTPGQGLQFLFEYFSETQRNKGNFPGRFSGRQFSNSRSEMNVSTLELGDSALYLCASSFRGANEKLFFGSGTQLSVL.

V is TRBV5-1 and J is TRBJ1-2; D ambiguous. The V gene lost 0 bases and the J gene lost 4 bases, with 19 bases spanning the gap. The CDR3 consists of 17 residues. From germline, CDR1 is SGHRS and CDR2 YFSETQ. CDR3 amino acids: CASSLGGGLELSYGYTF. The CDR3 DNA sequence: TGCGCCAGCAGCTTGGGAGGAGGGTTAGAGTTAAGCTATGGCTACACCTTC.

V usage is TRBV14 and J usage is TRBJ2-5, with 9 bases identical to TRBD2. The last part of the DNA fits TRBJ2-7 better; the J call may be wrong. This CDR3 has 17 residues. Germline V CDR1 and CDR2: SGHDN, FVKESK. CDR3 coding DNA: TGTGCCAGCAGCCAAGAAGGGCTAGCGGGATACTCCTACGAGCAGTACTTC. This translates into CASSQEGLAGYSYEQYF.

V and J are TRBV7-2 and TRBJ1-4, with 8 bases fitting TRBD1. CDR1 and CDR2 from the germline V gene are SGHTA and FQGNSA. This CDR3 region has 16 residues. J gave up 8 bases and V 5 bases, and 13 bases lay outside the gene matches. The CDR3 sequence is CASSGGRQGSGEKLFF. Written as DNA, the CDR3 is TGTGCCAGCAGCGGGGGCCGACAGGGGTCTGGGGAAAAACTGTTTTTT.

This chain uses TRBV2 with TRBJ1-1, with a weak D call TRBD1 (5 bases). This CDR3 contains 13 residues. Germline V lookup: CDR1 SNHLY, CDR2 FYNNEI. V was cut by 3 bases and J by 8 bases, with 13 bases left in between. CDR3 region: CASSEVAQGEAFF. CDR3 DNA sequence: TGTGCCAGCAGTGAGGTGGCTCAGGGAGAAGCTTTCTTT.

This chain uses TRBV10-3 with TRBJ2-1; 7 positions match TRBD2. This CDR3 is 13 amino acids long. The V and J ends lost 0 bases and 12 bases, in that order; junction bases with no gene match: 5. Germline lookup yields CDR1 ENHRY and CDR2 SYGVKD. CDR3 loop: CAISESSGAGQFF. DNA for the CDR3: TGTGCCATCAGTGAGTCGAGCGGGGCAGGGCAGTTCTTC.

This chain uses TRBV7-3 with TRBJ2-1; TRBD2 matches 14 bases. The V segment lost 5 bases and the J segment 9 bases; nucleotides outside the gene matches: 6. The CDR3 is 15 amino acids. Germline CDR1 reads SGHTA; CDR2 reads FQGTGA. DNA for the CDR3: TGTGCCAGCAGCCCCTCGGGACTAGCGGGAGTTGAGCAGTTCTTC. As protein: CASSPSGLAGVEQFF.

V and J are TRBV5-1 and TRBJ2-7, with 13 bases matching TRBD2. There are 16 residues in the CDR3. Germline CDR1 reads SGHRS; CDR2 reads YFSETQ. The V segment lost 0 bases and the J segment 2 bases; nucleotides outside the gene matches: 2. The CDR3 DNA reads TGCGCCAGCAGCTTGGCCACTAGCGGGAGGGCCTACGAGCAGTACTTC. It specifies CASSLATSGRAYEQYF.

V gene TRBV18 combines with J gene TRBJ1-1, with no clear D. Trimming left V 0 bases short and J 0 bases short, with 11 bases between. The germline CDR1 and CDR2 sequences are KGHSH and LQKENI. CDR3 size: 16 residues. CDR3 region: CASSPPNRRMNTEAFF. For the CDR3, the DNA is TGTGCCAGCTCACCACCGAACAGACGAATGAACACTGAAGCTTTCTTT. The variable domain in full, with the rest retrieved from reference TRBV18 and TRBJ1-1, is NAGVMQNPRHLVRRRGQEARLRCSPMKGHSHVYWYRQLPEEGLKFMVYLQKENIIDESGMPKERFSAEFPKEGPSILRIQQVVRGDSAAYFCASSPPNRRMNTEAFFGQGTRLTVV.

This clone was found once. V usage is TRBV6-6 and J usage is TRBJ1-4; 7 positions match TRBD1. Germline V CDR1 and CDR2: MNHNY, SVGAGI (reference sequence). This CDR3 contains 12 residues. With 5 bases clipped from V and 10 bases from J, the junction kept 4 bases outside the gene matches. The CDR3 protein is CASSETGRKLFF. The CDR3 bases are TGTGCCAGCAGTGAGACAGGGAGAAAACTGTTTTTT.

This clone was detected a few times. The rearrangement uses TRBV19 and TRBJ2-3; 10 bases map to TRBD1. The CDR3 runs 16 residues. Germline trimming cut 8 bases from V and 9 bases from J; bases unmatched to any gene: 17. Germline V gene lookup returns CDR1 LNHDA and CDR2 SQIVND (reference sequence). The CDR3 spells CASGRTGGLRGETQYF. CDR3 sequence (DNA): TGTGCCAGTGGACGGACAGGGGGGCTTCGGGGGGAGACGCAGTATTTT.

This CDR3 reads CASSRGVDEQYF. In DNA, the CDR3 is TGTGCCAGCAGTAGGGGCGTCGACGAGCAGTACTTC. The genes are TRBV2 and TRBJ2-7; maybe TRBD1 (5 bases). V was pared by 5 bases and J by 5 bases, with 10 bases between. Looked up from germline, CDR1 is SNHLY and CDR2 is FYNNEI. The CDR3 is 12 residues long.

The chain carries TRBV5-1 and TRBJ2-7; 7 bases align to TRBD2. The CDR3 extends over 15 amino acids. The trim removed 5 bases at V and 2 bases at J, leaving 10 bases unmatched. The germline gives CDR1 SGHRS, CDR2 YFSETQ. Here the CDR3 DNA reads TGCGCCAGCAGGGGAGGGCGGGAGAGACCCTACGAGCAGTACTTC. Protein product: CASRGGRERPYEQYF.

This chain joins TRBV2 and TRBJ1-3; TRBD1 might be the D (6 bases). Germline loops: CDR1 SNHLY, CDR2 FYNNEI. The CDR3 has 14 amino acids. Trimming stripped 6 bases from V and 4 bases from J, with 13 bases between. The chain's CDR3 is CASRKTGGGNTIYF. The CDR3 region has the DNA TGTGCCAGCAGGAAGACAGGCGGGGGAAACACCATATATTTT.

This clone was seen a single time. The rearrangement uses TRBV7-8 and TRBJ1-3; 7 bases fit TRBD1. Germline CDR1 is SGHVS and CDR2 is FQNEAQ. CDR3 length equals 13 residues. V was clipped by 5 bases and J by 9 bases; unmatched bases: 7. The CDR3 DNA sequence: TGTGCCAGCAGCAGCGACAGGGTGAGCACCATATATTTT. This sequence encodes CASSSDRVSTIYF.

V usage is TRBV5-1 and J usage is TRBJ2-1; D gene unclear. Trimming stripped 0 bases from V and 6 bases from J, with 7 bases between. CDR3 size: 13 residues. Per germline, CDR1 SGHRS and CDR2 YFSETQ. The CDR3 here is CASSLEHLNEQFF. The CDR3 DNA sequence: TGCGCCAGCAGCTTGGAACATCTCAATGAGCAGTTCTTC.